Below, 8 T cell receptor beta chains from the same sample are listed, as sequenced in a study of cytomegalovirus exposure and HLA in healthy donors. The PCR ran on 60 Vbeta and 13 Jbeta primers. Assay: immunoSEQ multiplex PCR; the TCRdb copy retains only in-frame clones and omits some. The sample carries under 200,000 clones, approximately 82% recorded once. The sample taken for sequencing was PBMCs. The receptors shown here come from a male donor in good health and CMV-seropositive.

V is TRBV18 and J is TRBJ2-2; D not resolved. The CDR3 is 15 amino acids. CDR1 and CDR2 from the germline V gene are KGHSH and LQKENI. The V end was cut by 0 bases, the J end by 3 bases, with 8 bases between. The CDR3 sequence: CASSPPARHTGELFF. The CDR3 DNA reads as TGTGCCAGCTCACCACCGGCCCGCCACACCGGGGAGCTGTTTTTT. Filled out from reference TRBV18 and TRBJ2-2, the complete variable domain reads NAGVMQNPRHLVRRRGQEARLRCSPMKGHSHVYWYRQLPEEGLKFMVYLQKENIIDESGMPKERFSAEFPKEGPSILRIQQVVRGDSAAYFCASSPPARHTGELFFGEGSRLTVL.

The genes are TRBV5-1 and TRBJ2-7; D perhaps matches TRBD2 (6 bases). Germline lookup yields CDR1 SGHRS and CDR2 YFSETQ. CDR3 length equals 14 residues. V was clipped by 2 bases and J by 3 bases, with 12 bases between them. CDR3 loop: CASSFNGGFYEQYF. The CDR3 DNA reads TGCGCCAGCAGCTTTAATGGGGGGTTCTACGAGCAGTACTTC.

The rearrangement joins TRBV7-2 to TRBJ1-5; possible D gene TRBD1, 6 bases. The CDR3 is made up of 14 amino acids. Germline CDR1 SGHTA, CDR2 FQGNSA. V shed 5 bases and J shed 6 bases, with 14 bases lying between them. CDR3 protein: CASSETGVGQPQHF. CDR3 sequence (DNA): TGTGCCAGCAGCGAGACAGGCGTTGGTCAGCCCCAGCATTTT.

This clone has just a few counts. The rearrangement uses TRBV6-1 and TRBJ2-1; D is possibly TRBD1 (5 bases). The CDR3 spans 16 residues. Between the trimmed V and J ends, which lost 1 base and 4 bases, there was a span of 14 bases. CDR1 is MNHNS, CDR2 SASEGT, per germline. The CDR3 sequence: CASSEDGNPGYNEQFF. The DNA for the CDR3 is TGTGCCAGCAGTGAAGATGGCAACCCAGGGTACAATGAGCAGTTCTTC.

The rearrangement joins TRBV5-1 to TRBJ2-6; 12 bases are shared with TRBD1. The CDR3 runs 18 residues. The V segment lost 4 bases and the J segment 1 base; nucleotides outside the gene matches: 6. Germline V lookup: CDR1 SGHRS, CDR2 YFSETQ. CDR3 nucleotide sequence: TGCGCCAGCAGCCAGTCGGGACAGGGGGCGTCTGGGGCCAACGTCCTGACTTTC. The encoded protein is CASSQSGQGASGANVLTF.

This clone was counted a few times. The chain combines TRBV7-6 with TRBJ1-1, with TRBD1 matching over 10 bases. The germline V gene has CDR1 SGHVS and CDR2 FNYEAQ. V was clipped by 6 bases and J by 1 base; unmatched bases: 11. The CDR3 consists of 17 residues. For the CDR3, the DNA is TGTGCCAGCAGTCGAGGACAGGGGGAGTTTTCGAACACTGAAGCTTTCTTT. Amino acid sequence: CASSRGQGEFSNTEAFF.

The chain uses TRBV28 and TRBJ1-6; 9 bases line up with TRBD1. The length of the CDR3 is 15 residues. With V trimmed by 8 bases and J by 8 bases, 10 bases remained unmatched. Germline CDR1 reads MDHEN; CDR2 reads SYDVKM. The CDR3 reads CASRTSGTGYSPLHF. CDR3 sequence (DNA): TGTGCCAGCCGAACCTCCGGGACAGGGTATTCACCCCTCCACTTT.

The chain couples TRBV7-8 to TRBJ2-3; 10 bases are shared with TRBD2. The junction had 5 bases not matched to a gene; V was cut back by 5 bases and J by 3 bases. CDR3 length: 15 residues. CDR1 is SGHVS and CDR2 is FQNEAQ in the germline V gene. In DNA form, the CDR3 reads TGTGCCAGCAGCCAGACGACTAGCGGGACAGATACGCAGTATTTT. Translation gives CASSQTTSGTDTQYF.